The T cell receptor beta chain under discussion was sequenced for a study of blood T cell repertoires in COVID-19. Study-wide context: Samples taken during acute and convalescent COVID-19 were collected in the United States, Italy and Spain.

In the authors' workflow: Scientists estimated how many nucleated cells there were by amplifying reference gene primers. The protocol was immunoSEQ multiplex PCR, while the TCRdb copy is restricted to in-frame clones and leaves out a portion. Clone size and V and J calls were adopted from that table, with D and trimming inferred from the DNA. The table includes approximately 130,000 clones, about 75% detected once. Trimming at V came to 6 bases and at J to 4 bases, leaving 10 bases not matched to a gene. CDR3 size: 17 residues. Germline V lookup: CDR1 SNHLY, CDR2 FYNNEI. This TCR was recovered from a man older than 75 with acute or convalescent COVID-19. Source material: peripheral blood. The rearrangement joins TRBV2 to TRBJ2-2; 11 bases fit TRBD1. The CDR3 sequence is CASSALPGQGGTGELFF. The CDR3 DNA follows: TGTGCCAGCAGCGCCTTGCCGGGACAGGGGGGCACCGGGGAGCTGTTTTTT.